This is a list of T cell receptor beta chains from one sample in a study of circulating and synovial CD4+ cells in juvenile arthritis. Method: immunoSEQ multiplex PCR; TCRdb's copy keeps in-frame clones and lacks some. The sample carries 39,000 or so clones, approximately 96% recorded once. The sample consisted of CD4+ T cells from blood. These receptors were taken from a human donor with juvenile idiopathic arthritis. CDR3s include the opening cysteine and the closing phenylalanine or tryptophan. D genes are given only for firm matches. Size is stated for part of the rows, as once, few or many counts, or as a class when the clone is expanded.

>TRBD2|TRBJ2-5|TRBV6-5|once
TGTGCCAGCAATCCCCTAAGCGGGAAAGAGACCCAGTACTTC
CASNPLSGKETQYF
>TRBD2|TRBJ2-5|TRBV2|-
TGTGCCAGCAAAAGGGAGGGCTATCCCCAAGAGACCCAGTACTTC
CASKREGYPQETQYF
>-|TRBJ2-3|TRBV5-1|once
TGCGCCAGCACCCCTGCGGGCGTACAGGGTCAAATGGGTACGCAGTATTTT
CASTPAGVQGQMGTQYF
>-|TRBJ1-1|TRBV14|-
TGTGCCAGCAGCTCGAATCCGGACACTGAAGCTTTCTTT
CASSSNPDTEAFF
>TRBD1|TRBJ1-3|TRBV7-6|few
TGTGCCAGCAGCTTAGCGAAAGGGGGACAGGGATTCTCTGGAAACACCATATATTTT
CASSLAKGGQGFSGNTIYF
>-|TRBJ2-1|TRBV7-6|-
TGTGCCAGCAGCCAGGGACTCGCTAGCTCCTACAATGAGCAGTTCTTC
CASSQGLASSYNEQFF
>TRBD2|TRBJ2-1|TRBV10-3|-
TGTGCCATCAGTGGGACTAGCGGGGTCTACAATGAGCAGTTCTTC
CAISGTSGVYNEQFF
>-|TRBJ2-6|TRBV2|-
TGTGCCAGCAGTCCGCGGTATTCGGGGAACTCTGGGGCCAACGTCCTGACTTTC
CASSPRYSGNSGANVLTF
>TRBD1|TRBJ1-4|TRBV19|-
TGTGCCAGTAGCCGAGACAGGGGGGCTAATGAAAAACTGTTTTTT
CASSRDRGANEKLFF
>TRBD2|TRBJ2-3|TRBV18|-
TGTGCCAGCTCACCACTAGCGGGGGAAGATACGCAGTATTTT
CASSPLAGEDTQYF
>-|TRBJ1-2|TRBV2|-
TGTGCCAGCAGTTCTGGACAGACTAACTATGGCTACACCTTC
CASSSGQTNYGYTF
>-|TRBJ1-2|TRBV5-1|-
TGCGCCAGCTCGAGACAGGATCCCTTAAACTATGGCTACACCTTC
CASSRQDPLNYGYTF
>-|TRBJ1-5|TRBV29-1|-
TGCAGCGTGGGGGGACGGGGGCAGCCCCAGCATTTT
CSVGGRGQPQHF
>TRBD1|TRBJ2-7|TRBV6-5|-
TGTGCCAGCAGTTTGACAGGGGCCGCCTACGAGCAGTACTTC
CASSLTGAAYEQYF
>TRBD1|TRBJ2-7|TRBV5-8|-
TGTGCCAGCAGCTTGCCGGGACAGGGGATCCACGAGCAGTACTTC
CASSLPGQGIHEQYF